One and the same sample provided the 5 T cell receptor beta chains below, sequenced in a study of beta chain features in type 1 diabetes. Findings and limits, study-wide: When Type 1 diabetes patients were examined, their TCRB CDR3s proved moderately but significantly shorter in all four CD4+ subsets.

cDNA synthesis used the whole RNA isolate, giving expressed TCRB sequences. Assay used: immunoSEQ multiplex PCR; TCRdb lists only in-frame clones, some missing. The data show about 270,000 clones, approximately 14% seen once. The antigens these receptors bind are not known. Input material: naive CD4+ T cells from blood. All receptors come from a man aged 30 to 45 with type 1 diabetes.

This clone was seen more than once but under ten times. The rearrangement links TRBV18 to TRBJ2-7; D gene unclear. Trimming removed 2 bases from V and 0 bases from J, with 8 bases in between. Germline V CDR1 and CDR2: KGHSH, LQKENI. CDR3 length: 14 amino acids. The CDR3 loop is CASSPGGYSYEQYF. The CDR3 region has the DNA TGTGCCAGCTCACCAGGCGGTTACTCCTACGAGCAGTACTTC.

This clone was picked up a small number of times. The chain carries TRBV12-5 and TRBJ2-2, with 10 bases identical to TRBD1. J was trimmed by 5 bases and V by 3 bases; bases with no gene match: 6. CDR3 size: 16 residues. The germline gives CDR1 LGHNT, CDR2 FRNRAP. The DNA of the CDR3 is TGTGCTAGTGGTTTTCTTGGGACAGGGGCAACCGGGGAGCTGTTTTTT. Its translation is CASGFLGTGATGELFF.

The rearrangement links TRBV5-1 to TRBJ2-1; 14 bases agree with TRBD2. Germline CDR1 reads SGHRS; CDR2 reads YFSETQ. The CDR3 loop spans 18 amino acids. V lost 7 bases and J lost 8; bases outside the gene matches: 17. The CDR3 region has the DNA TGCGCCAGCTTTTCGGGCGGACTAGCGGGGGGCTTGAGGGATGAGCAGTTCTTC. It translates to CASFSGGLAGGLRDEQFF.

Written as DNA, the CDR3 is TGTGCCAGCATCCCCCGACAGGCCGCTGAAGCTTTCTTT. It encodes CASIPRQAAEAFF. This chain joins TRBV6-6 and TRBJ1-1; tentative D call: TRBD1 (6 bases). The CDR3 extends over 13 amino acids. Germline V gives CDR1 MNHNY, CDR2 SVGAGI (reference sequence). Between the trimmed V and J ends, which lost 7 bases and 6 bases, there was a span of 15 bases.

J is TRBJ2-5 and V is TRBV14, with TRBD1 matching over 8 bases. This CDR3 has 16 amino acids. With 4 bases clipped from V and 2 bases from J, the junction kept 9 bases outside the gene matches. Looked up from germline, CDR1 is SGHDN and CDR2 is FVKESK. Here the CDR3 reads CASSPLRTGSQETQYF. Here the CDR3 DNA reads TGTGCCAGCAGCCCGCTTCGGACAGGGAGTCAAGAGACCCAGTACTTC.